Listed here are 30 T cell receptor beta chains from one sample, sequenced in a study of T cells expressing NK-cell markers. TCRdb re-called the 5' RACE reads and shows each CDR3 protein once, DNA omitted. Its listing shows approximately 550,000 distinct CDR3 sequences. Sample: blood T cells: a sorted CD56 or NKG2C T cell subset, CD4+ or CD8+ T cells, or bulk PBMC T cells (not recorded which). The source is a man between 18 and 29 years old in good health.

The chain links TRBV6-5 to TRBJ2-7; the D call of TRBD1 rests on TCRdb alone, since no DNA is present to check it. The CDR3 loop spans 15 amino acids. Germline V gene sequence: CDR1 MNHEY, CDR2 SVGAGI. This CDR3 reads CASSYRLDSNYEQYF.

The V call is TRBV12-3 or TRBV12-4, the J call TRBJ1-6; the TRBD1 assignment by TCRdb is unverifiable without DNA. The CDR3 is 15 residues long. The CDR3 sequence: CASSFRGNLNSPLHF.

The J gene is TRBJ2-1, the V gene TRBV11-2; TCRdb selects TRBD2, and the lack of DNA leaves this call unchecked. CDR1 SGHAT and CDR2 FQNNGV come from the germline V gene. The CDR3 runs to 17 residues. The CDR3 loop is CASSYSRDSHSYNEQFF.

V usage is TRBV14 and J usage is TRBJ2-1. The CDR3 consists of 17 residues. Germline V gives CDR1 SGHDN, CDR2 FVKESK. The CDR3 spells CASSQVPTAWPYNEQFF.

The J gene is TRBJ2-2, the V gene TRBV6-6. Germline CDR1 and CDR2: MNHNY and SVGAGI (reference sequence). The CDR3 runs 12 residues. This CDR3 is CASSQIDRELFF.

The chain is built from TRBV6-1 and TRBJ1-6; TCRdb designates TRBD1, a call that cannot be tested without DNA. CDR1 is MNHNS and CDR2 is SASEGT in the germline V gene. This CDR3 contains 15 residues. The CDR3 region is CASSLYQGYGSPLHF.

The chain employs TRBV20-1 and TRBJ2-2; no DNA is available, so the TRBD1 call from TCRdb remains unchecked. This CDR3 region has 14 residues. Germline loops: CDR1 DFQATT, CDR2 SNEGSKA (reference sequence). The CDR3 protein is CSASNRGRTGELFF.

The CDR3 spells CSGSTGTIYEQYF. J is TRBJ2-7 and V is TRBV29-1; without DNA, the TCRdb call of TRBD2 cannot be checked. The CDR3 has 13 residues. Germline CDR1 is SQVTM and CDR2 is ANQGSEA.

J is TRBJ2-1 and V is TRBV12-3 or TRBV12-4. This CDR3 comprises 14 residues. The CDR3 here is CASSFRPHDNEQFF.

The chain has TRBV6-2 or TRBV6-3 and TRBJ2-3; the TCRdb D gene call, TRBD1, has no DNA to confirm it. The germline V gene has CDR1 MNHEY and CDR2 SVGEGT. The CDR3 is made up of 16 amino acids. This chain's CDR3 is CASTPGPTEYTDTQYF.

The gene calls are TRBV12-3 or TRBV12-4 and TRBJ2-2; TCRdb outputs TRBD1, but without DNA this stays unchecked. CDR3 length: 14 amino acids. CDR3 amino acids: CASSLGGTKGELFF.

V and J are TRBV15 and TRBJ2-1. Germline values: CDR1 LNHNV, CDR2 YYDKDF (reference sequence). This CDR3 contains 12 residues. CDR3 sequence: CATSSHLDEQFF.

This chain joins TRBV18 and TRBJ2-1; TCRdb names TRBD2, which stays unverified in the absence of DNA. This CDR3 comprises 16 residues. In germline, CDR1 is KGHSH, CDR2 LQKENI. The CDR3 loop is CASSPPLAGPYNEQFF.

The rearrangement uses TRBV24-1 and TRBJ1-4. The CDR3 is 13 amino acids. Per germline, CDR1 KGHDR and CDR2 SFDVKD. CDR3 residues: CATSDPDREKLFF.

This chain uses TRBV12-3 or TRBV12-4 with TRBJ1-4; TCRdb gives TRBD1 as the D gene, but with no DNA this cannot be confirmed. The CDR3 length is 17 residues. The chain's CDR3 is CASSFGFRGPANEKLFF.

This chain connects TRBV12-3 or TRBV12-4 to TRBJ2-1; TCRdb selects TRBD2, and the lack of DNA leaves this call unchecked. This CDR3 contains 16 residues. CDR3 loop: CASSSYSGDSYNEQFF.

The V gene is TRBV27, the J gene TRBJ2-7; the TCRdb call, TRBD2, lacks DNA for checking. The germline V gene has CDR1 MNHEY and CDR2 SMNVEV (reference sequence). The CDR3 has 15 residues. CDR3 in amino acids: CASSFSQAVNYEQYF.

The chain couples TRBV12-3 or TRBV12-4 to TRBJ2-1; checking the TCRdb D call of TRBD1 is not possible without DNA. CDR3 length equals 14 residues. The CDR3 sequence is CASTSSGKITEQFF.

V and J are TRBV30 and TRBJ2-2; TCRdb indicates TRBD2, and absent DNA this call remains unverified. The CDR3 extends over 16 amino acids. CDR1 GTSNPN and CDR2 SVGIG come from the germline V gene (reference sequence). This chain's CDR3 is CAWGNSGSPNTGELFF.

This CDR3 reads CASSLVRPTGGLNTGELFF. V and J are TRBV12-3 or TRBV12-4 and TRBJ2-2; the D gene TCRdb calls, TRBD1, cannot be checked with no DNA. The CDR3 contains 19 residues.

The chain has TRBV7-3 and TRBJ1-1; lacking DNA, the TRBD1 call made by TCRdb goes unchecked. The CDR3 consists of 15 residues. Per germline, CDR1 SGHTA and CDR2 FQGTGA. The CDR3 here is CASSLQSDRVTEAFF.

The gene calls are TRBV11-2 and TRBJ2-3; TCRdb outputs TRBD2, but without DNA this stays unchecked. CDR1 is SGHAT and CDR2 is FQNNGV in the germline V gene. The CDR3 length is 14 residues. The CDR3 is CAGGRDSLTDTQYF.

The V call is TRBV7-9, the J call TRBJ1-4; as DNA is missing, the TRBD1 call by TCRdb cannot be tested. This CDR3 is 16 amino acids long. Germline CDR1 and CDR2: SEHNR and FQNEAQ (reference sequence). CDR3 sequence reads: CASSNARTGRNEKLFF.

The chain couples TRBV13 to TRBJ2-1. Germline CDR1 and CDR2: PRHDT and FYEKMQ (reference sequence). The CDR3 covers 12 residues. The CDR3 here is CASSLDLGLEFF.

The V call is TRBV7-9, the J call TRBJ1-2; TCRdb designates TRBD1, a call that cannot be tested without DNA. The CDR3 runs to 14 residues. From germline, CDR1 is SEHNR and CDR2 FQNEAQ (reference sequence). CDR3 in amino acids: CASTEGGEDYGYTF.

The chain combines TRBV6-1 with TRBJ2-3. The CDR3 loop spans 14 amino acids. Germline V gene sequence: CDR1 MNHNS, CDR2 SASEGT. The CDR3 here is CASSNSGSTDTQYF.

The chain couples TRBV12-3 or TRBV12-4 to TRBJ2-7; with no DNA, the TCRdb D assignment of TRBD2 cannot be verified. The CDR3 is 15 residues long. The CDR3: CASSFEEGGSYEQYF.

This CDR3 reads CSATDTGNNYGYTF. The chain carries TRBV20-1 and TRBJ1-2. From germline, CDR1 is DFQATT and CDR2 SNEGSKA (reference sequence). The CDR3 has 14 amino acids.

This chain joins TRBV20-1 and TRBJ1-2. Germline V gene data show CDR1 as DFQATT and CDR2 as SNEGSKA (reference sequence). This CDR3 has 13 amino acids. The CDR3 spells CSATTTAGNGYTF.

This chain connects TRBV12-3 or TRBV12-4 to TRBJ2-5; TCRdb returns TRBD1, unconfirmable since there is no DNA. This CDR3 is built from 15 residues. CDR3 loop: CASSVRGQGTETQYF.